This T cell receptor beta chain was sequenced for a study of post-analysis software for immune sequencing data. General observations from the study: There were five TRBV segments more frequent in patients than controls, and TRBV5-6, TRBV5-1 and TRBV20-1 were among them.

CDR1 is MDHEN, CDR2 SYDVKM, per germline. The CDR3 is made up of 16 amino acids. V gave up 4 bases and J gave up 0 bases, with 15 bases separating them. As regards this clonotype: Its antigen is unidentified.

The TCR beta cDNA libraries carried unique molecular identifiers. TCRdb processed the PCR reads anew with MiXCR; each CDR3 protein has one entry. The data contain hundreds of thousands of distinct CDR3 sequences, roughly 50% of them singletons. The chain carries TRBV28 and TRBJ1-2; no clear D. The TCR originated in a girl aged 10 to 17 with multiple sclerosis. Material: blood. The CDR3: CASSSLSDWANYGYTF. The CDR3, as DNA: TGTGCCAGCAGTTCCCTGTCGGATTGGGCTAACTATGGCTACACCTTC.